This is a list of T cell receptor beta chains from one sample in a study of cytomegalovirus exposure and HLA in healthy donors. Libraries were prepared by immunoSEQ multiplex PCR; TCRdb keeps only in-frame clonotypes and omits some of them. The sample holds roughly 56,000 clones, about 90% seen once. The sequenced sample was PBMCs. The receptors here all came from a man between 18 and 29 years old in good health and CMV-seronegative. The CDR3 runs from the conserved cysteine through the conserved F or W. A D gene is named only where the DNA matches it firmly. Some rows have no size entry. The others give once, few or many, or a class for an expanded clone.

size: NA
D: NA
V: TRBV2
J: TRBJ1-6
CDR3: CASSAPRSPLHF
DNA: TGTGCCAGCAGCGCCCCGCGTTCACCCCTCCACTTT

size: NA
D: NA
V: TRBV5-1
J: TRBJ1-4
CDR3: CASSASSIATNEKLFF
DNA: TGCGCCAGCAGCGCCTCAAGTATAGCAACTAATGAAAAACTGTTTTTT

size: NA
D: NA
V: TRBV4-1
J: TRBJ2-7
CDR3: CASSQVFLYEQYF
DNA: TGCGCCAGCAGCCAAGTTTTCCTCTACGAGCAGTACTTC

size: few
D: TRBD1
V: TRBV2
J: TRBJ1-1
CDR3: CARTGGVPEAFF
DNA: TGTGCCAGGACAGGGGGCGTCCCTGAAGCTTTCTTT

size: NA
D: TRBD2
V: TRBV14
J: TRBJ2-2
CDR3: CASSLSGANTGELFF
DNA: TGTGCCAGCAGCCTCAGCGGGGCGAACACCGGGGAGCTGTTTTTT

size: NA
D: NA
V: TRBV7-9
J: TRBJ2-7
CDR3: CASSLARLAYEQYF
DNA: TGTGCCAGCAGCTTAGCCCGGTTGGCCTACGAGCAGTACTTC

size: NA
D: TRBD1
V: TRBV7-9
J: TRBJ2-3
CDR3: CASYLTGPTDTQYF
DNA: TGTGCCAGCTACCTGACAGGGCCAACAGATACGCAGTATTTT

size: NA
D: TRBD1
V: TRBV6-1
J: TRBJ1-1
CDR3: CASGTGDTEAFF
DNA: TGTGCCAGCGGGACAGGGGACACTGAAGCTTTCTTT

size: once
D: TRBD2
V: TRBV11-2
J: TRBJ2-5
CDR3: CASSPAGTRLATQYF
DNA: TGTGCCAGCAGCCCAGCCGGGACTAGGTTGGCGACCCAGTACTTC

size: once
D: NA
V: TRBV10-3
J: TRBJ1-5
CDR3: CATLYLQPQHF
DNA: TGTGCCACCCTCTACCTCCAGCCCCAGCATTTT

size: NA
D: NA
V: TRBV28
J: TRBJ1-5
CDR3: CASSLPYQPQHF
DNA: TGTGCCAGCAGTTTACCCTATCAGCCCCAGCATTTT

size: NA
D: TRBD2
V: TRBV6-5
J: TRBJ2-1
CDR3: CASSLVAGGPSEQFF
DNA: TGTGCCAGCAGTCTCGTAGCGGGGGGGCCCTCAGAGCAGTTCTTC

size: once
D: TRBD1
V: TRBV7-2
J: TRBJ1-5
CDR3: CASSFAGGTNQPQHF
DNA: TGTGCCAGCAGCTTCGCAGGGGGCACAAATCAGCCCCAGCATTTT

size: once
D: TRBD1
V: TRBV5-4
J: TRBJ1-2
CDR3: CASSLGAQGANYGYTF
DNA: TGTGCCAGCAGCTTGGGGGCCCAGGGGGCTAACTATGGCTACACCTTC